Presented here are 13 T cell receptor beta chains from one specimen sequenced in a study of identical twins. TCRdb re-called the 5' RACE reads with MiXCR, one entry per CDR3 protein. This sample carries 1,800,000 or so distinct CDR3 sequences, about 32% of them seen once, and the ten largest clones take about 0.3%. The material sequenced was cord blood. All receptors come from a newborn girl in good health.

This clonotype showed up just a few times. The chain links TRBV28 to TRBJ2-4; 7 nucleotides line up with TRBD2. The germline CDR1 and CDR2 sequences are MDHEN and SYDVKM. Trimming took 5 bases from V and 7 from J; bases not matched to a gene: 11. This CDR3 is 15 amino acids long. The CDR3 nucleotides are TGTGCCAGCAGTACCTCGGCGGGAGTCCCCAACATTCAGTACTTC. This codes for CASSTSAGVPNIQYF.

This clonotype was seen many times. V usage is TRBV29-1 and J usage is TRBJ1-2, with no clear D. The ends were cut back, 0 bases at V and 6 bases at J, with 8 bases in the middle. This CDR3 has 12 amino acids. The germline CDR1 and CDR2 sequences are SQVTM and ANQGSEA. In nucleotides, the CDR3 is TGCAGCGTTGAAGACGGGGTGGATGGCTACACCTTC. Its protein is CSVEDGVDGYTF.

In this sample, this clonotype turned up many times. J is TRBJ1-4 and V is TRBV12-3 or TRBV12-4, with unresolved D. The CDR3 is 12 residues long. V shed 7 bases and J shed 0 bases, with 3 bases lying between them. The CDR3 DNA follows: TGTGCCAGCACAGCAACTAATGAAAAACTGTTTTTT. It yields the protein CASTATNEKLFF.

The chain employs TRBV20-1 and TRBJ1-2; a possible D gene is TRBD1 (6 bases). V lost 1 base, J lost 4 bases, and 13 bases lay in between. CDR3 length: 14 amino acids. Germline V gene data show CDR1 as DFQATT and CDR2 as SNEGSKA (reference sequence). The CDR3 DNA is TGCAGTGCTAGAGGGGGGGGGCGAGGCTATGGCTACACCTTC. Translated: CSARGGGRGYGYTF.

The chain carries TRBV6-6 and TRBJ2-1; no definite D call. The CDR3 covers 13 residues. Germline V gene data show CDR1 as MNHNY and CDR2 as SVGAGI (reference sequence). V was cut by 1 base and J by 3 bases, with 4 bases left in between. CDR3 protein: CASSYWNYNEQFF. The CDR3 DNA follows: TGTGCCAGCAGTTACTGGAACTACAATGAGCAGTTCTTC.

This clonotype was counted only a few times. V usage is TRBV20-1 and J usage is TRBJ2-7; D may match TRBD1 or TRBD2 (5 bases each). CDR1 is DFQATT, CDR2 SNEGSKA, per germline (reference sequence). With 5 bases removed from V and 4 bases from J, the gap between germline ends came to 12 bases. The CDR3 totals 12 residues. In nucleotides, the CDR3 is TGCAGTGCTGACGAGGGGAAGTACGAGCAGTACTTC. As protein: CSADEGKYEQYF.

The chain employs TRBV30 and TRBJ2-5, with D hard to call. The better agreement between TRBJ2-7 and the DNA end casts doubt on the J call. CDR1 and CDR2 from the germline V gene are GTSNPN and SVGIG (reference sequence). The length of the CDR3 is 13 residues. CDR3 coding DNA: TGTGCCTGGAGCCTCGGACGCGGCTACGAGCAGTACTTC. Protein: CAWSLGRGYEQYF.

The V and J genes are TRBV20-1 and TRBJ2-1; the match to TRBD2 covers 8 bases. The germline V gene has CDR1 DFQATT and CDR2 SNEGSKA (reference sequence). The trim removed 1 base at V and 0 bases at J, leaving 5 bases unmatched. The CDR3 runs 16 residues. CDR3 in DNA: TGCAGTGCTAGAGGGAGTAGCGGGGACTCCTACAATGAGCAGTTCTTC. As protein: CSARGSSGDSYNEQFF.

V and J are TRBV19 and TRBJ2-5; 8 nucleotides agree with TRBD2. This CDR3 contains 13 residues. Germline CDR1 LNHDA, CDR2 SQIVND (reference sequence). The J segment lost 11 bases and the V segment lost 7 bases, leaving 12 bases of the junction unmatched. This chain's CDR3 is CASTSREVREQYF. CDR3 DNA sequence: TGTGCCAGTACATCGCGGGAGGTTCGTGAGCAGTACTTC.

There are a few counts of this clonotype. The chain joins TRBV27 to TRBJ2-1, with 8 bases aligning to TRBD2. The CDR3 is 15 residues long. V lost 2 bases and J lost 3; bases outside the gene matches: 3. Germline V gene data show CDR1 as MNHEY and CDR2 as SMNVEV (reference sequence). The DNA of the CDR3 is TGTGCCAGCAGTTTAAAGGCGGGGGGCTACAATGAGCAGTTCTTC. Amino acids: CASSLKAGGYNEQFF.

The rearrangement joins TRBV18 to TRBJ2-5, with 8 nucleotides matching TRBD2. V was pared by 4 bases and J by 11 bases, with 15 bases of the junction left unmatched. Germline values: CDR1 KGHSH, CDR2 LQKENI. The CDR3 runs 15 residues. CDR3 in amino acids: CASSQRRRREDEQYF. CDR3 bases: TGTGCCAGCTCACAGAGGAGGAGGCGGGAGGATGAGCAGTACTTC.

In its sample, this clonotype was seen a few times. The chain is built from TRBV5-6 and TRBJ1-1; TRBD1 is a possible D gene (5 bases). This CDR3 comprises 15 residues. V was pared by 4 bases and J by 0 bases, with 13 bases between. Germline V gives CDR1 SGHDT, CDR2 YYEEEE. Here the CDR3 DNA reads TGTGCCAGCAGCGAATCAGGGTATTTGAACACTGAAGCTTTCTTT. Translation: CASSESGYLNTEAFF.

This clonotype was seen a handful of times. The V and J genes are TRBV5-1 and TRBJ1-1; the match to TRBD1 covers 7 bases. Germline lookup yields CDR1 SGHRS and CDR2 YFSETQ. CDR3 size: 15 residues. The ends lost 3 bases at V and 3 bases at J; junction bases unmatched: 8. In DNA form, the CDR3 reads TGCGCCAGCAGCTCAATACAGGGGCGGTACACTGAAGCTTTCTTT. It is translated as CASSSIQGRYTEAFF.